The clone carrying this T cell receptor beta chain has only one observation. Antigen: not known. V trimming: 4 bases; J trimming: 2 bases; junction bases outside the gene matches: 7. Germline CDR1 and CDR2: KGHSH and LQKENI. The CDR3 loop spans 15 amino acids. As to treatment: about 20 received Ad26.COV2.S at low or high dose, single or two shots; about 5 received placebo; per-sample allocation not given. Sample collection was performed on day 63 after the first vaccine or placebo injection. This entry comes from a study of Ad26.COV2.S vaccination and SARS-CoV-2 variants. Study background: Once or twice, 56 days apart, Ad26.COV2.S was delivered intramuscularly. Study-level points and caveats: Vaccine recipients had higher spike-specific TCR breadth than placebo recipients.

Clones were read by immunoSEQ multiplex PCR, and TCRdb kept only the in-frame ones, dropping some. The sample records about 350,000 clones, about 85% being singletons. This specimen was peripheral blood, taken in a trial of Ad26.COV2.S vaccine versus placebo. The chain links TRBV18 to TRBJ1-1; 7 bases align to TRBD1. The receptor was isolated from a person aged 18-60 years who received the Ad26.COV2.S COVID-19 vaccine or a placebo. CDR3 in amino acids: CASSLGQEENTEAFF. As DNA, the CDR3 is TGTGCCAGCTCACTCGGACAGGAGGAAAACACTGAAGCTTTCTTT.